The 27 T cell receptor beta chains given below trace back to one sample, sequenced in a study of blood T cell repertoires in COVID-19. TCRdb's copy holds only in-frame clones and misses some; the assay was immunoSEQ multiplex PCR. The repertoire has 250,000 to 350,000 clones, about 81% of them found once; the top ten carry more than 1.4%. The source material was peripheral blood. The source of these receptors is a human donor with COVID-19, enrolled during active disease. The donor label of this sample is uncertain.

This clone was seen a single time. The V and J genes are TRBV30 and TRBJ1-5, with D tentatively TRBD1 (5 bases). The germline V gene has CDR1 GTSNPN and CDR2 SVGIG (reference sequence). The CDR3 covers 13 residues. V lost 3 bases and J 4 bases, leaving 10 bases between the germline ends. The CDR3 bases are TGTGCCTGGAGCGACAGCCCAAATCAGCCCCAGCATTTT. The encoded protein is CAWSDSPNQPQHF.

This clone was detected only a few times. The rearrangement uses TRBV2 and TRBJ2-2; D is perhaps TRBD1 (5 bases). V lost 5 bases, J lost 6 bases, and 10 bases lay in between. CDR1 is SNHLY, CDR2 FYNNEI, per germline. This CDR3 comprises 13 residues. The CDR3 loop reads CASSWTLSGELFF. The CDR3 DNA sequence: TGTGCCAGCAGTTGGACACTTTCCGGGGAGCTGTTTTTT.

The rearrangement joins TRBV10-3 to TRBJ2-3; 7 bases match TRBD1. This CDR3 region has 15 residues. Germline V CDR1 and CDR2: ENHRY, SYGVKD. V trimming: 4 bases; J trimming: 4 bases; junction bases outside the gene matches: 8. The CDR3 DNA sequence: TGTGCCATCAGTGGACAGGGTACGTCGGCAGATACGCAGTATTTT. This translates into CAISGQGTSADTQYF.

The chain has TRBV30 and TRBJ2-5, with a tentative D call TRBD2 (6 bases). This CDR3 region has 15 residues. The V gene lost 8 bases and the J gene lost 5 bases, with 24 bases spanning the gap. The germline V gene encodes CDR1 GTSNPN and CDR2 SVGIG (reference sequence). The CDR3 spells CAGLASGESWETQYF. The CDR3 region has the DNA TGTGCCGGCCTCGCTTCGGGAGAGTCGTGGGAGACCCAGTACTTC. The full variable domain, rest sourced from reference TRBV30 and TRBJ2-5, is SQTIHQWPATLVQPVGSPLSLECTVEGTSNPNLYWYRQAAGRGLQLLFYSVGIGQISSEVPQNLSASRPQDRQFILSSKKLLLSDSGFYLCAGLASGESWETQYFGPGTRLLVL.

CDR3 nucleotide sequence: TGTGCCAGCATAGATCGCTCCTACGAGCAGTACTTC. Translating it yields CASIDRSYEQYF. V gene TRBV6-5 combines with J gene TRBJ2-7; D uncertain. This CDR3 has 12 amino acids. The V gene's germline CDR1 is MNHEY and CDR2 SVGAGI. V lost 7 bases and J lost 0, with 7 bases in between.

The chain joins TRBV2 to TRBJ1-4; TRBD1 might be the D (5 bases). The CDR3 covers 15 residues. Germline CDR1 reads SNHLY; CDR2 reads FYNNEI. The ends were cut back, 6 bases at V and 2 bases at J, with 13 bases in the middle. This CDR3 is CASRRGERTNEKLFF. CDR3 sequence (DNA): TGTGCCAGCAGGCGGGGGGAAAGGACTAATGAAAAACTGTTTTTT.

The chain is built from TRBV12-5 and TRBJ2-6, with D perhaps matching TRBD2 (6 bases). Germline lookup yields CDR1 LGHNT and CDR2 FRNRAP. CDR3 size: 18 residues. V lost 4 bases and J 0 bases, leaving 16 bases between the germline ends. CDR3 residues: CASGSPGGIRSGANVLTF. The CDR3, as DNA: TGTGCTAGTGGTTCCCCCGGGGGAATCCGCTCTGGGGCCAACGTCCTGACTTTC.

This rearrangement joins TRBV28 to TRBJ1-1, with TRBD1 as a possible D gene (5 bases). Trimming cost V 2 bases and J 4 bases, with 14 bases left between them. Germline V gene data show CDR1 as MDHEN and CDR2 as SYDVKM. The CDR3 is 15 residues long. The CDR3: CASSLVAGRGTEAFF. As DNA, the CDR3 is TGTGCCAGCAGTTTAGTAGCAGGGCGAGGCACTGAAGCTTTCTTT.

The rearrangement uses TRBV6-5 and TRBJ2-3; D is undetermined. CDR3 length: 14 residues. The germline V gene encodes CDR1 MNHEY and CDR2 SVGAGI. The V gene lost 2 bases and the J gene lost 0 bases, with 6 bases spanning the gap. The CDR3 protein is CASSYDWSTDTQYF. As DNA, the CDR3 is TGTGCCAGCAGTTACGACTGGAGCACAGATACGCAGTATTTT.

This chain links TRBV28 with TRBJ2-3; 9 positions agree with TRBD2. The V gene end was trimmed by 11 bases and the J gene end by 0 bases; junction bases not matched to a gene: 3. CDR1 is MDHEN and CDR2 is SYDVKM in the germline V gene. The length of the CDR3 is 13 residues. The CDR3 bases are TGTGCCGTAGCGGGAGTTAGCACAGATACGCAGTATTTT. Translated: CAVAGVSTDTQYF.

This clone was counted only a few times. The chain is built from TRBV18 and TRBJ2-7; a weak D match, TRBD2 (5 bases). The CDR3 spans 13 residues. V was clipped by 3 bases and J by 5 bases, with 11 bases between them. Per germline, CDR1 KGHSH and CDR2 LQKENI. CDR3 in amino acids: CASSPKAGDEQYF. The CDR3 bases are TGTGCCAGCTCACCTAAGGCCGGGGACGAGCAGTACTTC.

This clone occurred once. The chain recombines TRBV19 with TRBJ2-5; no firm D call. The CDR3 runs to 13 residues. V was clipped by 4 bases and J by 5 bases, with 11 bases between them. Germline V gives CDR1 LNHDA, CDR2 SQIVND (reference sequence). The chain's CDR3 is CASSTPFEETQYF. CDR3 DNA sequence: TGTGCCAGTAGTACCCCTTTCGAGGAGACCCAGTACTTC.

The rearrangement links TRBV13 to TRBJ2-1, with TRBD2 matching 11 bases. The V segment lost 4 bases and the J segment 8 bases; nucleotides outside the gene matches: 10. The CDR3 sequence is 16 residues long. Germline CDR1 PRHDT, CDR2 FYEKMQ (reference sequence). The CDR3 loop reads CASSSLTSGSDDEQFF. The DNA of the CDR3 is TGTGCCAGCAGCTCGCTAACTAGCGGGAGTGATGATGAGCAGTTCTTC.

The chain couples TRBV5-1 to TRBJ2-3; D not resolved. The CDR3 runs 13 residues. The V gene lost 4 bases and the J gene lost 2 bases, with 8 bases spanning the gap. Germline lookup yields CDR1 SGHRS and CDR2 YFSETQ. In DNA form, the CDR3 reads TGCGCCAGCAGCCCCCAGGACACAGATACGCAGTATTTT. Protein product: CASSPQDTDTQYF.

This chain uses TRBV24-1 with TRBJ2-5; D gene ambiguous. V shed 4 bases and J shed 5 bases, with 4 bases lying between them. CDR3 length: 11 amino acids. Germline-derived CDR1 and CDR2 are KGHDR and SFDVKD. CDR3 region: CATSDFETQYF. CDR3 bases: TGTGCCACCAGTGACTTCGAGACCCAGTACTTC.

This chain joins TRBV28 and TRBJ1-2, with 9 bases that match TRBD1. The CDR3 has 15 residues. Germline CDR1 MDHEN, CDR2 SYDVKM. Trimming took 3 bases from V and 8 from J; bases not matched to a gene: 10. CDR3 in amino acids: CASSLTGGPVDGYTF. DNA of the CDR3: TGTGCCAGCAGTTTGACAGGGGGTCCGGTTGACGGCTACACCTTC.

This chain links TRBV5-4 with TRBJ1-6, with TRBD1 identical over 7 bases. After removal of 4 bases from V and 9 bases from J, the junction contained 7 bases not matched to a gene. This CDR3 is built from 14 residues. Germline CDR1 reads SGHNT; CDR2 reads YYREEE (reference sequence). The CDR3 is CASSHRQGTSPLHF. The CDR3 DNA reads as TGTGCCAGCAGCCACAGACAGGGTACTTCACCCCTCCACTTT.

The rearrangement links TRBV9 to TRBJ2-7, with D tentatively TRBD2 (5 bases). The CDR3 consists of 14 residues. Germline CDR1 is SGDLS and CDR2 is YYNGEE. Trimming removed 3 bases at V and 7 bases at J, with 17 bases between. This CDR3 reads CASSARTGVEEQYF. The CDR3 DNA is TGTGCCAGCAGCGCCAGGACTGGGGTTGAAGAGCAGTACTTC.

The rearrangement joins TRBV29-1 to TRBJ2-1, with TRBD2 identical over 12 bases. Trimming removed 4 bases from V and 0 bases from J; junction bases left unmatched: 10. CDR3 length: 18 residues. Germline V gene lookup returns CDR1 SQVTM and CDR2 ANQGSEA. The CDR3 DNA is TGCAGCGTTGCTAGCGGGAGGGCCATTTTAAGCTCCTACAATGAGCAGTTCTTC. It yields the protein CSVASGRAILSSYNEQFF.

The genes are TRBV18 and TRBJ1-5, with 7 bases that match TRBD1. This CDR3 comprises 14 residues. Germline trimming cut 6 bases from V and 4 bases from J; bases unmatched to any gene: 6. CDR1 KGHSH and CDR2 LQKENI come from the germline V gene. CDR3 sequence reads: CASSSLQGNQPQHF. The DNA for the CDR3 is TGTGCCAGCTCGTCACTACAGGGGAATCAGCCCCAGCATTTT.

The genes are TRBV6-4 and TRBJ2-1; 7 positions agree with TRBD2. Germline CDR1 reads MRHNA; CDR2 reads SNTAGT. Trimming at V came to 3 bases and at J to 4 bases, leaving 6 bases not matched to a gene. This CDR3 is built from 15 residues. For the CDR3, the DNA is TGTGCCAGCAGTGAAGTGGGAGGGCCATACAATGAGCAGTTCTTC. It is translated as CASSEVGGPYNEQFF.

The V call is TRBV30, the J call TRBJ2-4, with no clear D. The CDR3 contains 15 residues. Trimming removed 2 bases at V and 0 bases at J, with 11 bases between. Germline values: CDR1 GTSNPN, CDR2 SVGIG (reference sequence). The CDR3 here is CAWSPRPLAKNIQYF. The CDR3 DNA is TGTGCCTGGAGTCCCCGTCCTCTAGCCAAAAACATTCAGTACTTC.

V and J are TRBV4-3 and TRBJ2-3, with 7 bases identical to TRBD2. This CDR3 has 15 amino acids. From germline, CDR1 is LGHNA and CDR2 YSLEER. Trimming at V came to 2 bases and at J to 2 bases, leaving 4 bases not matched to a gene. The CDR3 protein is CASSQYGRDTDTQYF. The DNA for the CDR3 is TGCGCCAGCAGCCAATATGGGAGGGACACAGATACGCAGTATTTT.

This chain joins TRBV5-1 and TRBJ2-3; the D is unclear. CDR3 length: 15 amino acids. The germline V gene has CDR1 SGHRS and CDR2 YFSETQ. Between the trimmed V and J ends, which lost 0 bases and 1 base, there was a span of 9 bases. CDR3 coding DNA: TGCGCCAGCAGCTTGGAGTTGAGGCGCACAGATACGCAGTATTTT. Amino acids: CASSLELRRTDTQYF. Full variable domain (rest looked up from reference TRBV5-1 and TRBJ2-3): KAGVTQTPRYLIKTRGQQVTLSCSPISGHRSVSWYQQTPGQGLQFLFEYFSETQRNKGNFPGRFSGRQFSNSRSEMNVSTLELGDSALYLCASSLELRRTDTQYFGPGTRLTVL.

The V gene is TRBV7-2, the J gene TRBJ1-2; 7 nucleotides align to TRBD1. Germline V gives CDR1 SGHTA, CDR2 FQGNSA. The V gene end was trimmed by 0 bases and the J gene end by 5 bases; junction bases not matched to a gene: 0. The CDR3 sequence is 13 residues long. As DNA, the CDR3 is TGTGCCAGCAGCTTAGCGGGACAGTATGGCTACACCTTC. It specifies CASSLAGQYGYTF. The full variable domain, in which reference TRBV7-2 and TRBJ1-2 provide the parts outside the CDR3, is GAGVSQSPSNKVTEKGKDVELRCDPISGHTALYWYRQSLGQGLEFLIYFQGNSAPDKSGLPSDRFSAERTGGSVSTLTIQRTQQEDSAVYLCASSLAGQYGYTFGSGTRLTVV.

This chain uses TRBV4-3 with TRBJ2-2; TRBD2 matches at 7 bases. Germline trimming cut 6 bases from V and 5 bases from J; bases unmatched to any gene: 3. Germline V gene sequence: CDR1 LGHNA, CDR2 YSLEER. The CDR3 runs to 13 residues. This CDR3 reads CASRLGGTGELFF. The CDR3 nucleotides are TGCGCCAGCAGACTGGGAGGGACCGGGGAGCTGTTTTTT.

V is TRBV10-1 and J is TRBJ2-3, with 9 bases fitting TRBD2. The junction had 8 bases not matched to a gene; V was cut back by 2 bases and J by 5 bases. CDR1 WNHNN and CDR2 SYGVQD come from the germline V gene (reference sequence). This CDR3 is 16 amino acids long. The CDR3 region is CASSENPREGGDTQYF. The CDR3 coding sequence is TGCGCCAGCAGTGAGAATCCGCGGGAGGGAGGAGATACGCAGTATTTT.